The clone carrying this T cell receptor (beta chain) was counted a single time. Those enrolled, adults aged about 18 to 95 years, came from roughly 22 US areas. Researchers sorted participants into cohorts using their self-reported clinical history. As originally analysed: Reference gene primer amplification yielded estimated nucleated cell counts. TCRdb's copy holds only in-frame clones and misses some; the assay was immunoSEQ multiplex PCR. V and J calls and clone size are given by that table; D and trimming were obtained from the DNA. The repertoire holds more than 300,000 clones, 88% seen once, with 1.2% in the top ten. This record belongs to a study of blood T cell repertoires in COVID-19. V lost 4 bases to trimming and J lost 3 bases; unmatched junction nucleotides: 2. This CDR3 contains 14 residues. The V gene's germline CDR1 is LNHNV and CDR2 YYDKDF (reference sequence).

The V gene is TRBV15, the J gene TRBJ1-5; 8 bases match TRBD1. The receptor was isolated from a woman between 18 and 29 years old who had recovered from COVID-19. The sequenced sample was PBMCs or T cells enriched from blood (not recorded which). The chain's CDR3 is CATSTTGANQPQHF. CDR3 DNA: TGTGCCACCAGCACGACAGGGGCCAATCAGCCCCAGCATTTT.